This T cell receptor beta chain was documented in a study of T-cell reconstitution after alpha-beta-depleted transplantation in children listed by TCRdb under 2016. A note on the overall study: Using TCR repertoire profiling, the study followed T-cell immune reconstitution in a quantitative way in children after TCRalphabeta/CD19-depleted allogeneic hematopoietic cell transplantation.

This clonotype showed up many times. This receptor's antigen is unknown. One base away there is no much larger clone; base qualities are not given. This specimen's treatment or condition label, interpreted: allogeneic hematopoietic cell transplantation with graft depleted of TCRalphabeta T cells and CD19 B cells. TCRalphabeta/CD19-depleted allogeneic hematopoietic cell grafts were given to the transplant recipients, all of whom were children. The CDR3 holds 16 amino acids from the cysteine to the phenylalanine. Left in the record is the CDR3 DNA by itself, 48 bases read in frame from the first base. V is pared back by 3 bases and J by 4 bases, with 19 bases lying between the germline termini. CDR1 MNHNS and CDR2 SASEGT were looked up in the germline V gene. The library was generated by PCR. The sequencer listed for this sample is Illumina HiSeq 2500. TCR library preparation used molecular barcoding, with unique molecular identifiers applied to normalize quantification of the TCRbeta repertoire. TCRdb reworked the public reads: Q25 trimming with fastp, MiXCR clone assembly, productive beta chains retained. Identical CDR3 proteins give one entry, which carries the most common genes and DNA. Across this sample there are approximately 150,000 distinct CDR3 sequences, with around 8.5% seen only once. The ten largest clones take up 15% to 20% of the sample.

Study-wide findings and limitations: The frequencies of hyperexpanded clones fell over the following months, and after one year, T-cell counts and TCRbeta diversity were mostly attributed to newly produced T cells. About two months after transplant, the apparently early recovery of alphabetaT-cell counts reportedly depended on just several hundred clones that had expanded rapidly and came from non-depleted graft cells. In some patients, the high TCRbeta diversity seen at day 60 was put down to recipient T cells and intrathymic progenitors that had survived conditioning.

This TCR was recovered from a female patient aged 2-9 years who had a stem cell transplant for congenital amegakaryocytic thrombocytopenia, so the T cells may come from the graft donor. Sequenced material: PBMCs, mostly from graft donor cells, taken 180 days after TCRalphabeta/CD19-depleted stem cell transplant. The chain was built from TRBV6-1 and TRBJ2-7; the D gene is not confidently resolved. In nucleotide form, the sequence is TGTGCCAGCAGTGATGGCCTGGTGGCTCCGCCTTACGAGCAGTACTTC. The translation is CASSDGLVAPPYEQYF.